A single sample gave rise to the 21 T cell receptor beta chains below, sequenced in a study of tumor and adjacent non-tumor tissue in lung cancer. No cell sorting was done before RNA was extracted from the tissue. This non-tumor lung sample came from over 3 cm beyond the tumor edge. A modified ARM-PCR protocol with three rounds of nested PCR amplified TCRbeta. TCRdb recomputed calls from the multiplex PCR reads with MiXCR, one row per CDR3 protein. The sample has about 110,000 distinct CDR3 sequences; under 65% are singletons. The source material was distant non-tumor lung tissue. The source of these receptors is a man aged 55 to 69 with non-small cell lung cancer.

As to this clonotype: At one end the junction does not follow the germline gene, possibly because of a read error. The chain employs TRBV29-1 and TRBJ2-2; D gene unclear. The CDR3 covers 15 residues. Germline V gives CDR1 SQVTM, CDR2 ANQGSEA. Written as DNA, the CDR3 is TGCGGCGTTCGACACGAGACCTCAAACACCGGGGAGCTGTTTTTT. This codes for CGVRHETSNTGELFF.

Only one count was recorded for this clonotype. An end of the junction differs from the germline gene, which may be a read error. The rearrangement links TRBV20-1 to TRBJ1-5; TRBD1 is a possible D gene (6 bases). The CDR3 is 13 amino acids. Per germline, CDR1 DFQATT and CDR2 SNEGSKA (reference sequence). CDR3 in DNA: TGCGGTGCTAGCAGGGGACCGAATCAGCCCCAGCATTTT. As protein: CGASRGPNQPQHF.

Regarding this clonotype: An end of the junction does not agree with germline; a read error may underlie this. The V call is TRBV5-5, the J call TRBJ2-7, with D unresolved. CDR3 length: 14 residues. Germline values: CDR1 SGHKS, CDR2 YYEKEE (reference sequence). CDR3 nucleotide sequence: TGTGCCAGCAGCTTGAATCTGGGTACCTACGTGCAGTACTTC. The encoded protein is CASSLNLGTYVQYF.

Worth noting for this clonotype: A much larger clone differs from this one at a single base, so this may be a read error. The chain uses TRBV6-5 and TRBJ1-2, with 10 bases lining up with TRBD1. Germline V gene lookup returns CDR1 MNHEY and CDR2 SVGAGI. The CDR3 is 15 residues long. The CDR3 reads CVSSYGQGGNYGYTF. The CDR3 DNA follows: TGTGTCAGCAGTTACGGACAGGGGGGTAACTATGGCTACACCTTC.

On this clonotype: The junction departs from germline at one end; a sequencing error may be responsible. The V call is TRBV6-1, the J call TRBJ2-3; D is undetermined. This CDR3 comprises 14 residues. CDR1 is MNHNS and CDR2 is SASEGT in the germline V gene. The CDR3 DNA reads as TGTGCCAGCTGCCTGGACGGAAGCACAGATACGCAGTCTTTT. This codes for CASCLDGSTDTQSF.

A word on this clonotype: A much larger clone is a single base away; this may be a read error. The genes are TRBV6-2 or TRBV6-3 and TRBJ2-5; D is perhaps TRBD2 (5 bases). In germline, CDR1 is MNHEY, CDR2 SVGEGT. CDR3 length equals 18 residues. The V end lost 0 bases, the J end lost 0 bases, and 17 bases lay between the germline ends. CDR3 region: CASSYSTTLTGNQETQYF. The CDR3 nucleotides read TGTGCCAGCAGTTACTCGACTACCCTAACGGGCAACCAAGAGACCCAGTACTTC.

There are a few counts of this clonotype. The genes are TRBV11-2 and TRBJ2-1; the D gene could be TRBD1 or TRBD2 (5 bases each). The germline CDR1 and CDR2 sequences are SGHAT and FQNNGV. CDR3 length: 15 residues. The CDR3 DNA reads as TGTCCTAGCAGCTTAGTACATGGGGCATACGATGAGCAGTTCTTC. Translated: CPSSLVHGAYDEQFF.

This sequence joins TRBV10-3 and TRBJ2-7; D is uncertain. Trimming removed 5 bases at V and 7 bases at J, with 15 bases between. Per the germline V gene, CDR1 is ENHRY and CDR2 is SYGVKD. The CDR3 covers 13 residues. CDR3 sequence: CAISQSPVREQYF. The CDR3 DNA follows: TGTGCCATCAGTCAGAGTCCGGTGAGGGAGCAGTACTTC.

The table lists this clonotype with a few counts. This may be a read error, as it is one base from a much larger clone. This chain uses TRBV18 with TRBJ2-1, with D unresolved. Trimming left V 6 bases short and J 8 bases short, with 5 bases between. The length of the CDR3 is 10 residues. Germline-derived CDR1 and CDR2 are KGHSH and LQKENI. This chain's CDR3 is CASSGHEQFF. In DNA, the CDR3 is TGTGCCAGCTCTGGGCATGAGCAGTTCTTC.

The sample holds many counts of this clonotype. The rearrangement links TRBV20-1 to TRBJ2-3; a weak D match, TRBD2 (5 bases). The CDR3 extends over 14 amino acids. Trimming removed 7 bases at V and 2 bases at J, with 16 bases between. CDR1 and CDR2 (germline): DFQATT, SNEGSKA (reference sequence). CDR3 sequence: CSVGHLANTDTQYF. The CDR3 coding sequence is TGCAGTGTGGGTCATCTAGCAAACACAGATACGCAGTATTTT.

This chain joins TRBV20-1 and TRBJ2-3, with a tentative D call TRBD2 (5 bases). The CDR3 runs to 14 residues. Germline CDR1 and CDR2: DFQATT and SNEGSKA (reference sequence). The V gene lost 5 bases and the J gene lost 15 bases, with 27 bases spanning the gap. CDR3 sequence: CSALLVSSTDTHYF. CDR3 nucleotides: TGCAGTGCTTTACTAGTGTCTAGCACAGATACACACTATTTT.

V and J are TRBV20-1 and TRBJ2-7; 12 bases agree with TRBD1. CDR1 is DFQATT, CDR2 SNEGSKA, per germline (reference sequence). This CDR3 has 14 residues. V trimming: 4 bases; J trimming: 5 bases; junction bases outside the gene matches: 6. The CDR3 DNA reads as TGCAGTGCTATAGGGACAGGGGGCACGAACGAGCAGTACTTC. Translated: CSAIGTGGTNEQYF.

In the case of this clonotype: A much larger clonotype is one base distant, so this may be a read error. The V gene is TRBV11-2, the J gene TRBJ2-1; perhaps TRBD2 as D (5 bases). The germline V gene has CDR1 SGHAT and CDR2 FQNNGV. This CDR3 has 14 residues. The V gene lost 0 bases and the J gene lost 10 bases, with 13 bases spanning the gap. CDR3 nucleotide sequence: TGTGCCAGCAGCTTAGAGAGTCTAGCAGGCGAGCAGTTCTTC. Residues: CASSLESLAGEQFF.

This clonotype was seen many times. The rearrangement links TRBV4-1 to TRBJ1-6; TRBD1 matches at 7 bases. This CDR3 has 14 residues. Germline trimming cut 2 bases from V and 8 bases from J; bases unmatched to any gene: 3. CDR1 and CDR2 from the germline V gene are MGHRA and YSYEKL. CDR3 sequence reads: CASSQLTGDSPLHF. CDR3 DNA: TGCGCCAGCAGCCAATTAACAGGGGATTCACCCCTCCACTTT.

The chain couples TRBV12-3 or TRBV12-4 to TRBJ2-3; tentatively, D is TRBD2 (7 bases). The CDR3 is 16 residues long. The V end lost 11 bases, the J end lost 2 bases, and 23 bases lay between the germline ends. CDR3 nucleotide sequence: TGTGCCGGCCACGGTTCGCGGGGGCCCCTCACAGATACGCAGTATTTT. Translation: CAGHGSRGPLTDTQYF.

About this clonotype itself: A read error may account for a junction end that differs from germline. The J gene is TRBJ2-7, the V gene TRBV11-1; tentatively, D is TRBD1 (5 bases). Germline CDR1 and CDR2: SGHAT and FQDESV (reference sequence). The CDR3 covers 17 residues. Here the CDR3 DNA reads TGTGGCAGCAGCTTAAAGACAGTCTCCCACCGATTTTACGAGGAGTACTTT. Translation: CGSSLKTVSHRFYEEYF.

Regarding this clonotype: One end of the junction does not line up with germline, which may come from a read error. CDR3: CDSSQTHGGAFF. The DNA of the CDR3 is TGTGACAGCAGCCAAACGCATGGAGGAGCTTTCTTT. V usage is TRBV11-3 and J usage is TRBJ1-1; D uncertain. The CDR3 contains 12 residues. From germline, CDR1 is SGHNT and CDR2 YENEEA.

In regard to this clonotype: This may come from a read error, since a much larger clone is one base off. Given the absence of the conserved phenylalanine or tryptophan at the CDR3 end, a read error is likely. This chain links TRBV20-1 with TRBJ2-7; D perhaps matches TRBD1 (5 bases). Per germline, CDR1 DFQATT and CDR2 SNEGSKA (reference sequence). CDR3 size: 12 residues. Trimming removed 5 bases from V and 5 bases from J, with 13 bases in between. The CDR3 region has the DNA TGCAGTGCTGCCTCAGGGCCGGACGAGCAGTACATC. Encoded protein: CSAASGPDEQYI.

Turning to this clonotype: A read error may explain this, as a much larger clone is one base away. The CDR3 sequence: CASSDLGARGEQFF. CDR3 sequence (DNA): TGTGCCAGCAGTGATCTGGGGGCGCGGGGTGAGCAGTTCTTC. The genes are TRBV6-1 and TRBJ2-1; D could derive from TRBD1 or TRBD2 (6 bases each). The germline V gene has CDR1 MNHNS and CDR2 SASEGT. Trimming left V 3 bases short and J 9 bases short, with 15 bases between. This CDR3 is 14 amino acids long.

Worth noting for this clonotype: This may be a read error: a much more frequent sequence differs by one nucleotide. This rearrangement joins TRBV20-1 to TRBJ2-1; D perhaps matches TRBD1 (6 bases). V lost 0 bases and J 4 bases, leaving 16 bases between the germline ends. The CDR3 length is 16 residues. CDR1 is DFQATT, CDR2 SNEGSKA, per germline (reference sequence). Here the CDR3 reads CSARDPGAGVYNEQFF. The CDR3 nucleotides are TGCAGTGCTAGAGATCCCGGGGCAGGGGTTTACAATGAGCAGTTCTTC.

V is TRBV29-1 and J is TRBJ2-7; 10 positions match TRBD2. Trimming at V came to 5 bases and at J to 6 bases, leaving 13 bases not matched to a gene. The germline V gene has CDR1 SQVTM and CDR2 ANQGSEA. This CDR3 is built from 15 residues. The CDR3 DNA reads as TGCAGCGTTTGGCTTGGTATGGGACTAGCGTCCGAGCAGTACTTC. Translated: CSVWLGMGLASEQYF.